This T cell receptor beta chain stems from a study of T-cell memory formation after mild COVID-19. Barcoded TCR alpha and TCR beta cDNA libraries with UMIs came from 5'RACE using constant-segment primers. Using its own MiXCR run on the 5' RACE reads, TCRdb lists one record per CDR3 protein. The top ten clones hold 12% of a sample with roughly 550,000 distinct CDR3 sequences, 20% of them seen once. Study-level points and caveats: Contracting CD4+ clones were located mainly in CM and EM, and CD8+ clones in EMRA. Specificity for SARS-CoV-2 was not confirmed among the second-wave clones peaking on day 37. Some clones that responded were present in memory (sampled pre-infection), which suggests cross-reactive memory joined.

About this clonotype itself: Its antigen is currently unknown.

V lost 8 bases, J lost 4 bases, and 13 bases stayed unmatched. This CDR3 is 16 amino acids long. The rearrangement uses TRBV12-3 or TRBV12-4 and TRBJ2-2; 7 bases line up with TRBD2. Input material: PBMCs or a T cell subset sorted from them (not recorded which). The TCR comes from an adult woman who had mild COVID-19 (a few samples of this study predate the infection). Cell type and time point are not known. This chain's CDR3 is CASLPSGGVGTGELFF. As DNA, the CDR3 is TGTGCCAGCCTTCCGTCGGGGGGAGTCGGCACCGGGGAGCTGTTTTTT.